This T cell receptor (beta chain) is from a study of CD8 T cells in ankylosing spondylitis. Trimming removed 8 bases from V and 8 bases from J, with 12 bases in between. Germline CDR1 and CDR2: SNHLY and FYNNEI. The CDR3 sequence is 11 residues long. This clonotype has a count of ten or more. TCRdb processed the 5' RACE reads anew with MiXCR; each CDR3 protein has one entry. The sample holds under 150,000 distinct CDR3 sequences, about a tenth seen once. The sequence derives from a male donor with ankylosing spondylitis or in good health (not recorded which). Sequenced input: blood, either unsorted or a sorted T cell fraction (not recorded which). The chain uses TRBV2 and TRBJ1-1; maybe TRBD1 (5 bases). The CDR3 DNA reads as TGTGCCAGCCAGGGTGTCCCAGAAGCTTTCTTT. Protein: CASQGVPEAFF.